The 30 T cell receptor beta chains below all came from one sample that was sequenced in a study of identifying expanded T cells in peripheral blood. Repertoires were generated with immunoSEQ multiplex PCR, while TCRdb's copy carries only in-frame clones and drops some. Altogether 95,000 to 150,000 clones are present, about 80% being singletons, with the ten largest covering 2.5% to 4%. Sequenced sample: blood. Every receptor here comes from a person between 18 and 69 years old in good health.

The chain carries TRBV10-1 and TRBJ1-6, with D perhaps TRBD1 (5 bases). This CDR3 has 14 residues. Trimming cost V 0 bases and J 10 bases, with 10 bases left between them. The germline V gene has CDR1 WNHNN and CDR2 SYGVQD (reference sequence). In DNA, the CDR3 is TGCGCCAGCAGTGAGTCGCAGGGCAGGTCACCCCTCCACTTT. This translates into CASSESQGRSPLHF.

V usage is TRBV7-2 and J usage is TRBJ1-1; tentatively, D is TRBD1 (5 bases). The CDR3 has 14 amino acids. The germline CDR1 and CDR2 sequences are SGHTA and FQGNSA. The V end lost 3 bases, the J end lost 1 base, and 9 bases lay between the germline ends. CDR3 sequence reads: CASSFHRQNTEAFF. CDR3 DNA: TGTGCCAGCAGCTTTCACAGGCAGAACACTGAAGCTTTCTTT. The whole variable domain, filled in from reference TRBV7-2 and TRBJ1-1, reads GAGVSQSPSNKVTEKGKDVELRCDPISGHTALYWYRQSLGQGLEFLIYFQGNSAPDKSGLPSDRFSAERTGGSVSTLTIQRTQQEDSAVYLCASSFHRQNTEAFFGQGTRLTVV.

The CDR3: CAWRGGETQYF. DNA of the CDR3: TGTGCCTGGAGGGGGGGGGAGACCCAGTACTTC. The chain combines TRBV30 with TRBJ2-5; TRBD2 aligns across 7 bases. The CDR3 sequence is 11 residues long. Germline V gene sequence: CDR1 GTSNPN, CDR2 SVGIG (reference sequence). Trimming removed 3 bases from V and 5 bases from J; junction bases left unmatched: 0.

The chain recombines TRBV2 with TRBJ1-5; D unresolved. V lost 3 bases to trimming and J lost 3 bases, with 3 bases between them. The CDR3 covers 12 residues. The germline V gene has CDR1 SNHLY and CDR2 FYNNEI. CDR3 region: CASSDANQPQHF. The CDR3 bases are TGTGCCAGCAGTGATGCCAATCAGCCCCAGCATTTT. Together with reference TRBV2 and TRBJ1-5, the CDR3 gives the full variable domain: EPEVTQTPSHQVTQMGQEVILRCVPISNHLYFYWYRQILGQKVEFLVSFYNNEISEKSEIFDDQFSVERPDGSNFTLKIRSTKLEDSAMYFCASSDANQPQHFGDGTRLSIL.

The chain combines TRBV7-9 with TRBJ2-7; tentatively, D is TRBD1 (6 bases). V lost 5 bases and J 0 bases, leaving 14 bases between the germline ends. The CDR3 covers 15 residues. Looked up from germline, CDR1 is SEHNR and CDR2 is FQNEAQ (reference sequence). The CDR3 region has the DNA TGTGCCAGCAGCGTTGACAGGCTATCCTCCTACGAGCAGTACTTC. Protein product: CASSVDRLSSYEQYF.

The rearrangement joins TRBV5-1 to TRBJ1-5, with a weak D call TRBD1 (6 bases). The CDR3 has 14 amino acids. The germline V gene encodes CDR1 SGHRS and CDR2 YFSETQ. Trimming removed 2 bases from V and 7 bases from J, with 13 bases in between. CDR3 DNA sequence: TGCGCCAGCAGCTTTACAGGGATAGGGCAGCCCCAGCATTTT. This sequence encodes CASSFTGIGQPQHF.

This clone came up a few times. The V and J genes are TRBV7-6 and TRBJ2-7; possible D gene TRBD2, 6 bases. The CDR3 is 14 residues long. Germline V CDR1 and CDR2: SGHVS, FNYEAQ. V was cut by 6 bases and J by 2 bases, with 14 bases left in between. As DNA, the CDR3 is TGTGCCAGCAGGGAGGGACGGGGAGCCTACGAGCAGTACTTC. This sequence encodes CASREGRGAYEQYF. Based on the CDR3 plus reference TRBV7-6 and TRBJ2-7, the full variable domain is GAGVSQSPRYKVTKRGQDVALRCDPISGHVSLYWYRQALGQGPEFLTYFNYEAQQDKSGLPNDRFSAERPEGSISTLTIQRTEQRDSAMYRCASREGRGAYEQYFGPGTRLTVT.

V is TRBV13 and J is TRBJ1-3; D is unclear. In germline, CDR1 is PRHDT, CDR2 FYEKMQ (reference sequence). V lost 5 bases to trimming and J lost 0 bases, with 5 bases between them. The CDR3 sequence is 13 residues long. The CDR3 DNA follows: TGTGCCAGCAGCCCCCGCTCTGGAAACACCATATATTTT. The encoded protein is CASSPRSGNTIYF.

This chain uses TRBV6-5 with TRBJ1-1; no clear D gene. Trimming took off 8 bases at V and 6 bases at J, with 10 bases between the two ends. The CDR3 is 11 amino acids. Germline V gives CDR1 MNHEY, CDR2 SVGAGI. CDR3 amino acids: CASPAGAEAFF. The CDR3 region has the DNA TGTGCCAGCCCAGCCGGTGCTGAAGCTTTCTTT.

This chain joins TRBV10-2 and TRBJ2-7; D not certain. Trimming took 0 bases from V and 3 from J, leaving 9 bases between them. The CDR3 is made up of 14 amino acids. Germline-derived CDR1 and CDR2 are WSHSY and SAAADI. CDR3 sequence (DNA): TGCGCCAGCAGTGAGTCACCCCACTACTACGAGCAGTACTTC. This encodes CASSESPHYYEQYF.

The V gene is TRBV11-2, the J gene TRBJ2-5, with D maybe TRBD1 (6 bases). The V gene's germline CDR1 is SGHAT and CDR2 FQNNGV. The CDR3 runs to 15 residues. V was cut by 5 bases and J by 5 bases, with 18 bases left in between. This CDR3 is CASSPAPTGYETQYF. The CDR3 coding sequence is TGTGCCAGCAGCCCTGCGCCTACAGGGTACGAGACCCAGTACTTC.

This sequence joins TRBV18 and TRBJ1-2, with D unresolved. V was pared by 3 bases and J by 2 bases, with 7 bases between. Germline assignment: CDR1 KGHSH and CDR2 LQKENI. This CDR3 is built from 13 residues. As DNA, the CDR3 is TGTGCCAGCTCACCCGACGGGAACTATGGCTACACCTTC. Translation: CASSPDGNYGYTF.

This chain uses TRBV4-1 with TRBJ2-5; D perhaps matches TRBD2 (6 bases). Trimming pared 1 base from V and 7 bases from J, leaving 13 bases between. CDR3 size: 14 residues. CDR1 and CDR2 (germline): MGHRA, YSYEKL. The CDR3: CASSQGLALGTQYF. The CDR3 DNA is TGCGCCAGCAGCCAAGGTCTAGCGCTAGGGACCCAGTACTTC.

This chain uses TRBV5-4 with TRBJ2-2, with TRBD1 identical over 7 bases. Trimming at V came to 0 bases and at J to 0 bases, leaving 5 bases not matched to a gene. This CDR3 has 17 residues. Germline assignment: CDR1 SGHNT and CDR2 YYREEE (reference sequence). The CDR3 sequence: CASSLATGAPNTGELFF. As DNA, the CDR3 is TGTGCCAGCAGCTTGGCTACAGGGGCTCCGAACACCGGGGAGCTGTTTTTT.

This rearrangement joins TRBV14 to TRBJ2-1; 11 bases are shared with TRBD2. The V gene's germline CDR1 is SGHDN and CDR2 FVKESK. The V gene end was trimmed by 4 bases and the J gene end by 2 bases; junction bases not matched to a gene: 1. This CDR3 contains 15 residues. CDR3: CASSRLAGTYNEQFF. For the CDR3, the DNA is TGTGCCAGCAGCCGACTAGCGGGGACCTACAATGAGCAGTTCTTC.

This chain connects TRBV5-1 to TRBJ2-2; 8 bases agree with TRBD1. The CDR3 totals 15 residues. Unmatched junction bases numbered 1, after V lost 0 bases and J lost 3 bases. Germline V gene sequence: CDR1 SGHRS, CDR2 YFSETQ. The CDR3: CASSLGTGHTGELFF. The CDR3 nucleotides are TGCGCCAGCAGCTTGGGGACAGGGCACACCGGGGAGCTGTTTTTT. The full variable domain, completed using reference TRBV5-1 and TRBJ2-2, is KAGVTQTPRYLIKTRGQQVTLSCSPISGHRSVSWYQQTPGQGLQFLFEYFSETQRNKGNFPGRFSGRQFSNSRSEMNVSTLELGDSALYLCASSLGTGHTGELFFGEGSRLTVL.

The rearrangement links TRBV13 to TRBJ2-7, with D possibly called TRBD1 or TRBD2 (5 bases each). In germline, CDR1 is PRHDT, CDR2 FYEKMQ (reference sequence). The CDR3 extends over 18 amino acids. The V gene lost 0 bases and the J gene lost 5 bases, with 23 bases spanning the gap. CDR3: CASSLGGVGSREKDEQYF. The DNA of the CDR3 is TGTGCCAGCAGCTTAGGCGGAGTTGGGAGCAGGGAAAAGGACGAGCAGTACTTC.

This CDR3 is CASSYGKLAFF. In DNA form, the CDR3 reads TGTGCCAGCAGTTATGGGAAACTCGCTTTCTTT. The chain links TRBV6-5 to TRBJ1-1; D unclear. The CDR3 sequence is 11 residues long. Germline-derived CDR1 and CDR2 are MNHEY and SVGAGI. V shed 3 bases and J shed 11 bases, with 10 bases lying between them.

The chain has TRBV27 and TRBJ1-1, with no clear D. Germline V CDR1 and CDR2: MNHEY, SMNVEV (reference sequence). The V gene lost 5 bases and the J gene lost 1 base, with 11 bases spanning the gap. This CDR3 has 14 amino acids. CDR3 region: CASSLRPGNTEAFF. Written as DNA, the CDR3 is TGTGCCAGCAGTCTTCGTCCAGGGAACACTGAAGCTTTCTTT.

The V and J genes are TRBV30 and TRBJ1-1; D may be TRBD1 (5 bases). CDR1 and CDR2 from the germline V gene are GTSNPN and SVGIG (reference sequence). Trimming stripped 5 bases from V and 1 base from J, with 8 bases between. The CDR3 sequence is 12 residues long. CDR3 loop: CAWGTSNTEAFF. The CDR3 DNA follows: TGTGCCTGGGGGACCTCGAACACTGAAGCTTTCTTT.

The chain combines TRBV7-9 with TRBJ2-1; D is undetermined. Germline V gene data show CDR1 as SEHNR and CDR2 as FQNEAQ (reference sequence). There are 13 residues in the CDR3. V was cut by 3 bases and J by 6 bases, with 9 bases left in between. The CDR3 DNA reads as TGTGCCAGCAGCTTTTCGGCTAGCAATGAGCAGTTCTTC. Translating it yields CASSFSASNEQFF.

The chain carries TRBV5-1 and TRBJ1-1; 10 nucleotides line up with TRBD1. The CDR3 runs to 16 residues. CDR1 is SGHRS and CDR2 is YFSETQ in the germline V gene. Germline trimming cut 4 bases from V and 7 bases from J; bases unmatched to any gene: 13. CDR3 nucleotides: TGCGCCAGCAGCGCAGTATCCGGGACAGGGGATGTTGAAGCTTTCTTT. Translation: CASSAVSGTGDVEAFF.

CDR3 residues: CASSPRDNQETQYF. CDR3 nucleotides: TGTGCCAGCTCACCCCGGGACAACCAAGAGACCCAGTACTTC. The chain uses TRBV18 and TRBJ2-5; weak D call: TRBD1 (6 bases). V gave up 3 bases and J gave up 0 bases, with 8 bases separating them. The germline V gene has CDR1 KGHSH and CDR2 LQKENI. The CDR3 is 14 residues long.

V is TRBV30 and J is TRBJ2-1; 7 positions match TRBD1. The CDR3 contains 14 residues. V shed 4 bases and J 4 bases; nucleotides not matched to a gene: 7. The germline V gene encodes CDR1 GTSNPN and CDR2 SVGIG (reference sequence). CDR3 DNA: TGTGCCTGGAATAGGGACAGATATTACAATGAGCAGTTCTTC. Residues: CAWNRDRYYNEQFF.

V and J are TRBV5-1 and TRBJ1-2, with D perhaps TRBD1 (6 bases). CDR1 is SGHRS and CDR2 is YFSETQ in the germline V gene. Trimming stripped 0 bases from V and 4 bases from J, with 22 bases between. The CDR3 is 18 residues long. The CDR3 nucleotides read TGCGCCAGCAGCTTGGGACAGGCCGTTCCCGTTTTAGGCTATGGCTACACCTTC. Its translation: CASSLGQAVPVLGYGYTF.

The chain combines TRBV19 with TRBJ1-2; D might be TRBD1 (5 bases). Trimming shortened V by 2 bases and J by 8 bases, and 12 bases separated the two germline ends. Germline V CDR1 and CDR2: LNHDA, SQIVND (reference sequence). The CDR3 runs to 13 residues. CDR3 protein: CASSIQGDIGYTF. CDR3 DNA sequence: TGTGCCAGTAGTATACAGGGCGATATCGGCTACACCTTC.

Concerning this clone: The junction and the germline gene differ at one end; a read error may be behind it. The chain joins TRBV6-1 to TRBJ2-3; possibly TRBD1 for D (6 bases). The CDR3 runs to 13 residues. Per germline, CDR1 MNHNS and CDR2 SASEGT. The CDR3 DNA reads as TGTGCCAGCAGGGAAGGGGGTACAGATACGCAGTATTTT. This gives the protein CASREGGTDTQYF.

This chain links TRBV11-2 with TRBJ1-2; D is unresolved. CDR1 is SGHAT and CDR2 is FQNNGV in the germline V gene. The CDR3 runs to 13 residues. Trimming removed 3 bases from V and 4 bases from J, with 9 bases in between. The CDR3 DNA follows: TGTGCCAGCAGCTTTGGCCGGCTCTATGGCTACACCTTC. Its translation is CASSFGRLYGYTF.

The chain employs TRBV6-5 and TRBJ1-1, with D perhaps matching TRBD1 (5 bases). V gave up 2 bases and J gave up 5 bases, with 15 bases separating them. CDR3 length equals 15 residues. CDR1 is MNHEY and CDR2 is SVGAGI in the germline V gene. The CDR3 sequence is CASSYNPGVVTEAFF. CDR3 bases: TGTGCCAGCAGTTACAATCCGGGGGTTGTAACTGAAGCTTTCTTT.

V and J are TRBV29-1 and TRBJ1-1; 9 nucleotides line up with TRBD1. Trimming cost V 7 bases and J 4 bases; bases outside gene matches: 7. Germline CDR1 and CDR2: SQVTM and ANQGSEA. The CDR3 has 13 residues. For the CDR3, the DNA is TGCAGCGCAGGACAGGGGAGGACCACTGAAGCTTTCTTT. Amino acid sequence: CSAGQGRTTEAFF.